This entry concerns a single T cell receptor (beta chain). This sample is part of a study of control samples from healthy donors and cancer patients. This table comes from immunoSEQ multiplex PCR, and its TCRdb copy is limited to in-frame clones, with some not included. In the table there are roughly 170,000 clones, around 93% of which are singletons. Germline V gene sequence: CDR1 MDHEN, CDR2 SYDVKM. Trimming took 5 bases from V and 2 from J, leaving 8 bases between them. The CDR3 extends over 13 amino acids. The sample taken for sequencing was blood. The rearrangement uses TRBV28 and TRBJ2-3; no definite D call. The clonotype originates from a man between 18 and 35 years old in good health. The CDR3 nucleotides are TGTGCCAGCAGTGACGACGTCACAGATACGCAGTATTTT. This sequence encodes CASSDDVTDTQYF.